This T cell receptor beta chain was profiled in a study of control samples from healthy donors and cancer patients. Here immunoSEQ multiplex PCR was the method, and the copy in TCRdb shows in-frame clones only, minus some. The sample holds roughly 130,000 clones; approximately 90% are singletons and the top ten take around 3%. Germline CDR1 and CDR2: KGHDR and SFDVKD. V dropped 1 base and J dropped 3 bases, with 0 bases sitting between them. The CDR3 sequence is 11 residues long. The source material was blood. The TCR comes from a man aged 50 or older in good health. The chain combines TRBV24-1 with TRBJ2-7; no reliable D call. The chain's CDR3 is CATSDFYEQYF. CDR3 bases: TGTGCCACCAGTGATTTCTACGAGCAGTACTTC.